The TCR beta chain under discussion was sequenced for a study of neurological immune-mediated disorders. Study in general: The approximately 34 multiple sclerosis patients comprised 31 relapsing-remitting and 3 secondary progressive cases.

This clonotype occurred many times. Its antigen is currently unknown. The V gene lost 5 bases and the J gene lost 5 bases, with 9 bases spanning the gap. Germline CDR1 and CDR2: LNHNV and YYDKDF (reference sequence). CDR3 length: 12 amino acids. Whenever a sequencing run was performed, it yielded over 190 million TCR-beta sequences from 15-18 subjects. TCRdb itself ran the 5' RACE reads through MiXCR, one entry per CDR3 protein. The sample holds about 58,000 distinct CDR3 sequences; approximately 3.6% are singletons and the top ten take around 7.5%. Findings and caveats of the study: It was the repertoires of 18 of 34 multiple sclerosis patients that phylogenetic grouping placed in one related-CDR3 cluster, which is a possible signature. There was no clinical or MRI feature that showed an association with the multiple sclerosis repertoire cluster.

This chain connects TRBV15 to TRBJ1-2; D is unclear. The sample taken for sequencing was PBMCs. This TCR came from a woman aged 55-69 years with multiple sclerosis. The CDR3 reads CATSADRYGYTF. The CDR3 coding sequence is TGTGCCACCAGCGCGGACCGGTATGGCTACACCTTC.